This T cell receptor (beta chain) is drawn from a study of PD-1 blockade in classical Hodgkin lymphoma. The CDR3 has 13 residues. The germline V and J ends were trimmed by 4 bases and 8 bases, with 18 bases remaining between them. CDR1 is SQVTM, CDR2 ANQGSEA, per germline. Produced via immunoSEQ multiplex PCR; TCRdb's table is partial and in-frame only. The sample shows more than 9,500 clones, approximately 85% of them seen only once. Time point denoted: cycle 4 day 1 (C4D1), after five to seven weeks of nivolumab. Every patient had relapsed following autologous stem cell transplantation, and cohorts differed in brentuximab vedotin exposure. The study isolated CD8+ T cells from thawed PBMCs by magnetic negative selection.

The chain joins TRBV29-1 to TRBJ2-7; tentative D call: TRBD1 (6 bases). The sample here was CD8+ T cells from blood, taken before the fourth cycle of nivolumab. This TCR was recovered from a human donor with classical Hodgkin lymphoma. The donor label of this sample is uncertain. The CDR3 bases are TGCAGCGTTGTCTCCGGGACACTTGTAAAGCAGTACTTC. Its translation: CSVVSGTLVKQYF.